The 13 T cell receptor beta chains listed next were all sequenced from one sample in a study of tumor-infiltrating lymphocytes in localized non-small cell lung cancer. Sequencing used immunoSEQ multiplex PCR; TCRdb keeps in-frame clones, though not all of them. In the table there are under 35,000 clones, approximately 85% of which are singletons. The sequencing input was lung tumor tissue. These receptors all come from a human donor with non-small cell lung cancer.

V and J are TRBV18 and TRBJ1-6; D is undetermined. The CDR3 is 13 amino acids. Trimming removed 4 bases from V and 6 bases from J, with 7 bases in between. Looked up from germline, CDR1 is KGHSH and CDR2 is LQKENI. Here the CDR3 DNA reads TGTGCCAGCTCACGCTCCGTTAATTCACCCCTCCACTTT. Its translation is CASSRSVNSPLHF.

V is TRBV27 and J is TRBJ2-2, with D perhaps matching TRBD1 (6 bases). V was pared by 9 bases and J by 6 bases, with 14 bases between. The CDR3 contains 13 residues. Germline V gene sequence: CDR1 MNHEY, CDR2 SMNVEV (reference sequence). The CDR3 DNA reads TGTGCCAGTTCACAGGGATACTCCGGGGAGCTGTTTTTT. Its protein is CASSQGYSGELFF.

The V and J genes are TRBV6-6 and TRBJ2-3; TRBD2 matches at 12 bases. Germline V gives CDR1 MNHNY, CDR2 SVGAGI (reference sequence). There are 15 residues in the CDR3. Losses at the gene ends were 6 bases for V and 4 bases for J; bases not matched to a gene: 5. CDR3 coding DNA: TGTGCCAGCAGAACGACTAGCGGGGGTTCAGATACGCAGTATTTT. The encoded protein is CASRTTSGGSDTQYF.

CDR3 sequence reads: CASSTWGRSETQYF. CDR3 bases: TGTGCCAGCAGTACCTGGGGTAGATCGGAGACCCAGTACTTC. J is TRBJ2-5 and V is TRBV6-5, with D unclear. The CDR3 consists of 14 residues. Germline loops: CDR1 MNHEY, CDR2 SVGAGI. V lost 5 bases, J lost 5 bases, and 15 bases lay in between.

The rearrangement links TRBV25-1 to TRBJ1-2; D gene ambiguous. The CDR3 has 13 residues. Per the germline V gene, CDR1 is MGHDK and CDR2 is SYGVNS. V was trimmed by 8 bases and J by 0 bases, leaving 10 bases between them. The CDR3 here is CASGMGTNYGYTF. CDR3 sequence (DNA): TGTGCCAGCGGTATGGGGACTAACTATGGCTACACCTTC.

The V and J genes are TRBV7-2 and TRBJ1-1; a weak D match, TRBD1 (5 bases). The V end lost 2 bases, the J end lost 5 bases, and 9 bases lay between the germline ends. Germline assignment: CDR1 SGHTA and CDR2 FQGNSA. This CDR3 comprises 13 residues. CDR3 DNA: TGTGCCAGCAGCTTATTTGGGGCAACTGAAGCTTTCTTT. Its translation is CASSLFGATEAFF.

V gene TRBV7-2 combines with J gene TRBJ2-7; D gene unclear. Trimming shortened V by 4 bases and J by 3 bases, and 10 bases separated the two germline ends. The CDR3 extends over 13 amino acids. Germline V gene data show CDR1 as SGHTA and CDR2 as FQGNSA. CDR3 sequence: CASSYSPNYEQYF. The CDR3 region has the DNA TGTGCCAGCAGCTATTCCCCCAACTACGAGCAGTACTTC.

The chain couples TRBV6-6 to TRBJ2-3; maybe TRBD2 (5 bases). V was shortened by 6 bases and J by 2 bases, with 12 bases between the two germline ends. The CDR3 extends over 14 amino acids. Germline V CDR1 and CDR2: MNHNY, SVGAGI (reference sequence). CDR3 coding DNA: TGTGCCAGCAGGGCTAAGAGGGACACAGATACGCAGTATTTT. This encodes CASRAKRDTDTQYF.

Only a few counts were recorded for this clone. This sequence joins TRBV18 and TRBJ2-1; 9 bases align to TRBD1. With 3 bases clipped from V and 4 bases from J, the junction kept 4 bases outside the gene matches. Germline lookup yields CDR1 KGHSH and CDR2 LQKENI. The CDR3 length is 15 residues. CDR3 region: CASSPTGGGYNEQFF. In nucleotides, the CDR3 is TGTGCCAGCTCACCGACAGGGGGTGGGTACAATGAGCAGTTCTTC.

Only one count was recorded for this clone. The genes are TRBV5-1 and TRBJ2-1, with D unclear. Between the trimmed V and J ends, which lost 0 bases and 3 bases, there was a span of 7 bases. The CDR3 extends over 14 amino acids. CDR1 is SGHRS and CDR2 is YFSETQ in the germline V gene. The CDR3 DNA is TGCGCCAGCAGCTTGGCCGCAGTCTACAATGAGCAGTTCTTC. Its protein product is CASSLAAVYNEQFF.

The V call is TRBV5-1, the J call TRBJ2-1; 8 bases align to TRBD2. The trim removed 5 bases at V and 3 bases at J, leaving 4 bases unmatched. In germline, CDR1 is SGHRS, CDR2 YFSETQ. The CDR3 extends over 14 amino acids. The CDR3: CASSWTSFYNEQFF. In DNA, the CDR3 is TGCGCCAGCAGTTGGACTAGCTTCTACAATGAGCAGTTCTTC. Filled out from reference TRBV5-1 and TRBJ2-1, the complete variable domain reads KAGVTQTPRYLIKTRGQQVTLSCSPISGHRSVSWYQQTPGQGLQFLFEYFSETQRNKGNFPGRFSGRQFSNSRSEMNVSTLELGDSALYLCASSWTSFYNEQFFGPGTRLTVL.

V is TRBV7-2 and J is TRBJ1-5, with TRBD1 matching 8 bases. This CDR3 region has 15 residues. Germline trimming cut 5 bases from V and 1 base from J; bases unmatched to any gene: 4. The V gene's germline CDR1 is SGHTA and CDR2 FQGNSA. CDR3 amino acids: CASSPRTGSNQPQHF. CDR3 in DNA: TGTGCCAGCAGCCCCAGGACAGGGAGCAATCAGCCCCAGCATTTT. The whole variable domain, filled in from reference TRBV7-2 and TRBJ1-5, reads GAGVSQSPSNKVTEKGKDVELRCDPISGHTALYWYRQSLGQGLEFLIYFQGNSAPDKSGLPSDRFSAERTGGSVSTLTIQRTQQEDSAVYLCASSPRTGSNQPQHFGDGTRLSIL.

The chain employs TRBV14 and TRBJ1-1; D is unresolved. Trimming removed 4 bases from V and 0 bases from J, with 12 bases in between. The CDR3 length is 15 residues. Germline CDR1 reads SGHDN; CDR2 reads FVKESK. This CDR3 is CASSPPGNVNTEAFF. The CDR3 bases are TGTGCCAGCAGCCCTCCGGGAAATGTGAACACTGAAGCTTTCTTT.